In this sample, the clone carrying this T cell receptor beta chain turned up a few times. Its target is not known. With a J-beta primer mix and a sample-barcoded 5' primer, a second PCR ran about 6 to 11 cycles. Every cDNA molecule bore a tag from a template-switch adaptor containing 12 random nucleotides. One entry per CDR3 protein results from TCRdb running MiXCR on the 5' RACE reads. The sample shows some 930,000 distinct CDR3 sequences, around 29% of them seen only once. This record belongs to a study of blood T cells in healthy people across ages. Study-wide results and limits: Diversity figures based on one million T cells were deemed too low.

The CDR3 runs 14 residues. Germline trimming cut 3 bases from V and 4 bases from J; bases unmatched to any gene: 5. CDR1 and CDR2 (germline): LNHNV, YYDKDF (reference sequence). This same sample was also taken into another study, of T cells of mothers and their children. This second study notes: Each child gave about 3 million TCR beta CDR3 reads (each mother, over 10 million).

The chain employs TRBV15 and TRBJ1-2, with TRBD1 matching over 7 bases. The sequencing input was blood. This sequence originates from a woman aged 40 to 50 in good health. The CDR3 sequence is CATSRRGQVYGYTF. For the CDR3, the DNA is TGTGCCACCAGCAGGCGAGGACAGGTCTATGGCTACACCTTC.